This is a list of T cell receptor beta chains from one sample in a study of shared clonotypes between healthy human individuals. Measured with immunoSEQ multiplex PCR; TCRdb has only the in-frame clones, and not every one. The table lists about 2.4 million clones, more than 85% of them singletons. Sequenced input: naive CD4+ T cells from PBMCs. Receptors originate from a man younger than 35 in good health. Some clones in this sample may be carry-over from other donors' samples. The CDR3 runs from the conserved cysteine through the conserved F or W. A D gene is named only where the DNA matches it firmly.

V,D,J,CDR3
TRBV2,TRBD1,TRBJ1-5,CASSRQGWGNQPQHF
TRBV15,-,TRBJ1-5,CATSRGEEWGQPQHF
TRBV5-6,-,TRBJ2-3,CASSSRTGTDTQYF
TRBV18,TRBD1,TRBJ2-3,CASSPQTGTGDRGTQYF
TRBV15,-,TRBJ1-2,CATSRDLASSGGYTF
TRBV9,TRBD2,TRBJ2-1,CAGNQGLAGLLPNNEQFF
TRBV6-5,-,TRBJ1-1,CASSYSRATEAFF
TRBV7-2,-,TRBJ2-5,CASSPAAETQYF
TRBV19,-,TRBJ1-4,CASSPADRTTNEKLFF
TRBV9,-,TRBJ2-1,CASSVQSSAYNEQFF
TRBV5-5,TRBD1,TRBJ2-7,CASSIGDSSYEQYF
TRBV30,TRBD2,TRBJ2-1,CAWSTRLARSYNEQFF
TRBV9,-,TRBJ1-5,CASSSGTSSGPQHF
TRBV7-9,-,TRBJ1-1,CASSLATVEAFF
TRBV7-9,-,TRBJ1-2,CASTTTKGINYGYTF
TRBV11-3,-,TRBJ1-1,CASSRKAGDTEAFF
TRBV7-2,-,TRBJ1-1,CASSLKGRGTEAFF
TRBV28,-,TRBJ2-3,CASSPGTMGTDTQYF
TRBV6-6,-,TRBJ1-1,CASSYRSVGEAFF
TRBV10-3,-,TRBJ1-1,CAISEPVRGPEAFF
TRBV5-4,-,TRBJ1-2,CATTKRQIYGYTF
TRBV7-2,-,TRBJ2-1,CASGVTGSSYNEQFF
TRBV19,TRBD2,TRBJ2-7,CASSTTTSGRRYEQYF
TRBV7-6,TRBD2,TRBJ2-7,CASSLTSAGAGYEQYF
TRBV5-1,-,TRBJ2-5,CASSPPRREETQYF
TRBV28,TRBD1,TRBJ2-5,CASSPSPGQGEIWTQYF
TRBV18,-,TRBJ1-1,CASSLGQRGNTEAFF
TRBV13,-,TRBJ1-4,CASSLGGEKLFF
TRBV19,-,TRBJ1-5,CASSIGGVGNQPQHF
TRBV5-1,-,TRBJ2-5,CASSLEGQETQYF
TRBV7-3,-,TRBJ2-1,CASSSSLPTEQFF
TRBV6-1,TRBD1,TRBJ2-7,CASSARTGYEQYF
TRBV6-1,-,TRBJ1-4,CASSEARFGSNEKLFF
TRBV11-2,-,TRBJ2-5,CASSLGIWQETQYF
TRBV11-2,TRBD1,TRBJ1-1,CGTVDRANTEAFF
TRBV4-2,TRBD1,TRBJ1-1,CASSHIVSGQTAFF
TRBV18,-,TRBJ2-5,CASSRQRAQETQYF
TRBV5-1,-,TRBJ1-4,CASSLDPTNEKLFF
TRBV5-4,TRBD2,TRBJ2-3,CASSGTAGGPRPDTQYF
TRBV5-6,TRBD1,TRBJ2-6,CASSSQDRVSGANVLTF
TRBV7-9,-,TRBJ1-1,CASSRGNLNTEAFF
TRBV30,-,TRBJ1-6,CAWSVLRSPLHF
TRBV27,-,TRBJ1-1,CASSKTLNTEAFF
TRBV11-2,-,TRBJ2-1,CASSPRRGNEQFF
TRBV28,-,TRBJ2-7,CASSLWLGRTYEQYF
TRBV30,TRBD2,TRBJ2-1,CAWSPAGGPGNEQFF
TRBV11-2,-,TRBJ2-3,CASSSRGQSTDTQYF
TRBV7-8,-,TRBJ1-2,CASSPTGGLTGGYTF
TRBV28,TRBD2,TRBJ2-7,CASSYRRGSVSYEQYF